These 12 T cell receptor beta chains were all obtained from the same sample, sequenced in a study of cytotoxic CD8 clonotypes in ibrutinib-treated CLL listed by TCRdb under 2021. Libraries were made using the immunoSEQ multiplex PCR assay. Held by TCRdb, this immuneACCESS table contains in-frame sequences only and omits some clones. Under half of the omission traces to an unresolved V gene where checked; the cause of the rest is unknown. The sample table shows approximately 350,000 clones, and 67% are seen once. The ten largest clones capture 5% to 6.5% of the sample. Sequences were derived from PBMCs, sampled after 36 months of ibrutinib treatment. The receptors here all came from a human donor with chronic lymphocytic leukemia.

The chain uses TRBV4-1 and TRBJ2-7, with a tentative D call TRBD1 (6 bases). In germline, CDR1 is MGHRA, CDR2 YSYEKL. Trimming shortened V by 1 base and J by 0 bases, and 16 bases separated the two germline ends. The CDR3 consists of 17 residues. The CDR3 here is CASSQVVRGPSSYEQYF. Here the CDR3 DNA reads TGCGCCAGCAGCCAAGTCGTCAGGGGACCCAGCTCCTACGAGCAGTACTTC.

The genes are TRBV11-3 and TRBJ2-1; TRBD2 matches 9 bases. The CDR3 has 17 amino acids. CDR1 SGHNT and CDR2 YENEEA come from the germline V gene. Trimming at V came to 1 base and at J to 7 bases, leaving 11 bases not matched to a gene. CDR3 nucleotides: TGTGCCAGCAGCTTAGTCCCGACTAGCGGCGTACTAAATGAGCAGTTCTTC. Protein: CASSLVPTSGVLNEQFF.

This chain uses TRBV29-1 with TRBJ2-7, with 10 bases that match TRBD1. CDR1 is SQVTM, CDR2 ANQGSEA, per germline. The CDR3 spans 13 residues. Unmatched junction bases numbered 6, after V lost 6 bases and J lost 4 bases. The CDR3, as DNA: TGCAGCGTCGGGACAGGGGCTTCTTACGAGCAGTACTTC. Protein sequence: CSVGTGASYEQYF.

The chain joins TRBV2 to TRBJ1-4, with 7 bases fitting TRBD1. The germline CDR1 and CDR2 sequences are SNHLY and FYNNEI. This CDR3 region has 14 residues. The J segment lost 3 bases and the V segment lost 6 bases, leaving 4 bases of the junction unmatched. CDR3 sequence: CASRYRGANEKLFF. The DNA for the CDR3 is TGTGCCAGCAGATACAGGGGTGCTAATGAAAAACTGTTTTTT.

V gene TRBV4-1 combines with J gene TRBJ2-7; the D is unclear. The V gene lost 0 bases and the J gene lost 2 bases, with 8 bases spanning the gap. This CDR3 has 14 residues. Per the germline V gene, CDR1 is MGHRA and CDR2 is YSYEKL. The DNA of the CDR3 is TGCGCCAGCAGCCAAGATCTCCGGGCCTACGAGCAGTACTTC. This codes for CASSQDLRAYEQYF.

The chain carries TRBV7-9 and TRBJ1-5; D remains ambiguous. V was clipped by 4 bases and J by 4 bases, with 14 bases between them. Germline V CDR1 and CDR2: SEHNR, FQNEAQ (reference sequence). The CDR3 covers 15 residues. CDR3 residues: CASSSSLRENQPQHF. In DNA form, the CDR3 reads TGTGCCAGCAGCTCCTCGTTGAGGGAGAATCAGCCCCAGCATTTT.

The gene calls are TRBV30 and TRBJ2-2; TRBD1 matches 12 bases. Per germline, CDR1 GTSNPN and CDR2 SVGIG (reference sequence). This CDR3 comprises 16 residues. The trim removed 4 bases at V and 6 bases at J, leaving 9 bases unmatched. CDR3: CAWKGQGALKPGELFF. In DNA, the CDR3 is TGTGCCTGGAAGGGACAGGGGGCCTTGAAGCCCGGGGAGCTGTTTTTT.

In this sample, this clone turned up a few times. The CDR3: CASSLNWDTDTQYF. The CDR3 coding sequence is TGTGCCAGCAGCTTAAATTGGGACACAGATACGCAGTATTTT. The chain links TRBV7-3 to TRBJ2-3; no firm D call. CDR3 length: 14 residues. CDR1 SGHTA and CDR2 FQGTGA come from the germline V gene. Trimming removed 1 base from V and 2 bases from J, with 7 bases in between.

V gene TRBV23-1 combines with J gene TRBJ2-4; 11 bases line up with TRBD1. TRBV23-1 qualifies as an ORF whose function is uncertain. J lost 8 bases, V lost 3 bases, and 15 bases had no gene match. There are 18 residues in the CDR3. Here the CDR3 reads CASSQQPGQGASKDIQYF. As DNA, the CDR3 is TGCGCCAGCAGTCAGCAACCTGGACAGGGGGCTTCGAAGGACATTCAGTACTTC.

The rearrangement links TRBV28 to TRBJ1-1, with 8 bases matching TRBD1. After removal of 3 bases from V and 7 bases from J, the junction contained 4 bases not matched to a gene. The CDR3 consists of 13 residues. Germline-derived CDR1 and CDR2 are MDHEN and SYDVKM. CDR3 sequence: CASSLTGADEAFF. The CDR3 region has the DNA TGTGCCAGCAGTTTGACAGGGGCCGATGAAGCTTTCTTT.

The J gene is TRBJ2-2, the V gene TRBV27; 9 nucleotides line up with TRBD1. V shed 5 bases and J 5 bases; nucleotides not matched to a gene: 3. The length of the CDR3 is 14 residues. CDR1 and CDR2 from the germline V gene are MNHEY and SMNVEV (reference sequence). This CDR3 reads CASSGTGRTGELFF. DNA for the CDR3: TGTGCCAGCAGTGGGACAGGGAGAACCGGGGAGCTGTTTTTT.

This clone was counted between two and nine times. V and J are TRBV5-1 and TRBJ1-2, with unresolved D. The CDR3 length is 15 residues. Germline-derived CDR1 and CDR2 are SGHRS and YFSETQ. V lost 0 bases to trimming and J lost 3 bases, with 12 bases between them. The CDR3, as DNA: TGCGCCAGCAGCTTGGCCGGGAGGGCCGACTATGGCTACACCTTC. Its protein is CASSLAGRADYGYTF.